This T cell receptor beta chain was identified in a study of OX40 agonist ivuxolimab in advanced cancers. Study as a whole: Patients' therapy was ivuxolimab, an antibody that acts as an agonist of OX40 (CD134).

Clones were read by immunoSEQ multiplex PCR, and TCRdb kept only the in-frame ones, dropping some. Seen here are tens of thousands of clones, about 88% observed once, and the top ten hold 4%. The cohort excluded patients with autoimmune disease history or systemic immunosuppression. Patients had blood sampled at baseline and again on cycle 4 day 1 and cycle 7 day 1. Trimming stripped 2 bases from V and 3 bases from J, with 11 bases between. Germline CDR1 is KGHSH and CDR2 is LQKENI. CDR3 length: 15 residues. The chain carries TRBV18 and TRBJ1-3, with no clear D. The sequence derives from an adult with an advanced solid tumor such as melanoma, head and neck, liver or kidney cancer. Sample: CD4+ or CD8+ T cells sorted from blood, taken in a trial of the OX40 agonist ivuxolimab. This CDR3 is CASSPGRAGGNTIYF. Here the CDR3 DNA reads TGTGCCAGCTCACCAGGAAGGGCGGGTGGAAACACCATATATTTT.